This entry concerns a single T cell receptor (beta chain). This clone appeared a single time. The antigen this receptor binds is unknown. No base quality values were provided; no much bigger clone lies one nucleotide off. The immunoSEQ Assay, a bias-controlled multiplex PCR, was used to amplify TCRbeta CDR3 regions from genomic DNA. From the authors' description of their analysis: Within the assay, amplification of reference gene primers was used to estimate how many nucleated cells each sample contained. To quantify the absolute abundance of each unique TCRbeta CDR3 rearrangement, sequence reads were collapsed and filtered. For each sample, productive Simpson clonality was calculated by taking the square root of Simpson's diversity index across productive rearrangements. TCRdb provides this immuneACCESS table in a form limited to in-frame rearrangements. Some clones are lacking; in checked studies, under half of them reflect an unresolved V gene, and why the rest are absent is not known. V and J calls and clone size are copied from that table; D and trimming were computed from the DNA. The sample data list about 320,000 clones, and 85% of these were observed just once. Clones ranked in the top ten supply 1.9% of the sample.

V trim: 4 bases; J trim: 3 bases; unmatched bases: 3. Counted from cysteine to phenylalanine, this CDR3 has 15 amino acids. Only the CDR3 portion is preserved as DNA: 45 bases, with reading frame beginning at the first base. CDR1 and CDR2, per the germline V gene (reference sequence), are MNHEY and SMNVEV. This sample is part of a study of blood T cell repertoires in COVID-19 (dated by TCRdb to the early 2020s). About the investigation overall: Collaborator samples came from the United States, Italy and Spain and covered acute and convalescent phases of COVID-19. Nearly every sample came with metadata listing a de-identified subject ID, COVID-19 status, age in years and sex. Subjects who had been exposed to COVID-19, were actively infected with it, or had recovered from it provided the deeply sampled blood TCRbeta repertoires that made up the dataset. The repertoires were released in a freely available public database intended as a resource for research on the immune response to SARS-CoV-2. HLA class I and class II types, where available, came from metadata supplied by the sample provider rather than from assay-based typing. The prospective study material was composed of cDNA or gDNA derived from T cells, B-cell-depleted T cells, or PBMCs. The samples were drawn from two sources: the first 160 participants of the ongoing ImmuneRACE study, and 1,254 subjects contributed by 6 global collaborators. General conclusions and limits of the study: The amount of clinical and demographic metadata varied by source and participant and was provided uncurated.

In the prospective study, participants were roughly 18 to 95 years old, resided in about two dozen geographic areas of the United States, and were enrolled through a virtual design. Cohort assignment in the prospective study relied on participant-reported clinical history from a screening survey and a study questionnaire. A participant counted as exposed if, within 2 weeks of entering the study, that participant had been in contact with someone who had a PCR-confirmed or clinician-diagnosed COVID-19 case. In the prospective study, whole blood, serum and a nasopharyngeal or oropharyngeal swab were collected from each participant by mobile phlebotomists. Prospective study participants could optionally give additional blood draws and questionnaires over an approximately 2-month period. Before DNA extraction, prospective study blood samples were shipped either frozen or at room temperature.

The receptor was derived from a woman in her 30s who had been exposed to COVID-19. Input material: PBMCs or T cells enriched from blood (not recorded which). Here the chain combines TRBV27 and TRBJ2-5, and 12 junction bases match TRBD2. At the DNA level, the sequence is TGTGCCAGCAGTTCTAGGACTAGCGGGAAAGAGACCCAGTACTTC. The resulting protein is CASSSRTSGKETQYF.